This is a list of T cell receptor beta chains from one sample in a study of beta chain features in type 1 diabetes. Profiling relied on immunoSEQ multiplex PCR, and the TCRdb table lists in-frame clones only, not all of them. The sample yields 200,000 to 300,000 clones, about 20% seen once. Sequenced input: naive CD4+ T cells from blood. These receptors originate from a woman in her thirties or forties with type 1 diabetes. Both conserved end residues are part of each CDR3. D genes are given only for firm matches. Some rows have no size entry. The others give once, few or many, or a class for an expanded clone.

j_gene: TRBJ1-4; abundance: -; d_gene: TRBD1; v_gene: TRBV29-1; CDR3nt: TGCAGCGCCGGGACAGGGAATGAAAAACTGTTTTTT; CDR3aa: CSAGTGNEKLFF
j_gene: TRBJ2-7; abundance: few; d_gene: TRBD2; v_gene: TRBV29-1; CDR3nt: TGCAGCGTTGGACTAGCGGGGTCCTACGAGCAGTACTTC; CDR3aa: CSVGLAGSYEQYF
j_gene: TRBJ2-7; abundance: few; d_gene: TRBD2; v_gene: TRBV29-1; CDR3nt: TGCAGCGTCGCGAGGAGCGGGGATGGGGGCGAGCAGTACTTC; CDR3aa: CSVARSGDGGEQYF
j_gene: TRBJ1-4; abundance: few; d_gene: -; v_gene: TRBV28; CDR3nt: TGTGCCAGCGGGTCCCTAGCGCAGGGACTGTTTTTT; CDR3aa: CASGSLAQGLFF
j_gene: TRBJ2-2; abundance: few; d_gene: TRBD1; v_gene: TRBV9; CDR3nt: TGTGCCAGCAGCGTCCGGGACAGCTACACCGGGGAGCTGTTTTTT; CDR3aa: CASSVRDSYTGELFF
j_gene: TRBJ1-2; abundance: -; d_gene: -; v_gene: TRBV5-1; CDR3nt: TGCGCCAGCAGCTTCCCAGCGCAGAACTATGGCTACACCTTC; CDR3aa: CASSFPAQNYGYTF
j_gene: TRBJ2-7; abundance: few; d_gene: TRBD2; v_gene: TRBV28; CDR3nt: TGTGCCAGCAGTCCCAGTTGGAGCGGGGGTTCCTACGAGCAGTACTTC; CDR3aa: CASSPSWSGGSYEQYF
j_gene: TRBJ2-1; abundance: few; d_gene: -; v_gene: TRBV6-4; CDR3nt: TGTGCCAGCCGAGTGTTTCCCACGGACAATGAGCAGTTCTTC; CDR3aa: CASRVFPTDNEQFF
j_gene: TRBJ2-1; abundance: -; d_gene: TRBD1; v_gene: TRBV7-3; CDR3nt: TGTGCCAGCAGCTTCGGACAGGGTTGGTACAATGAGCAGTTCTTC; CDR3aa: CASSFGQGWYNEQFF
j_gene: TRBJ1-5; abundance: few; d_gene: TRBD1; v_gene: TRBV2; CDR3nt: TGTGCCAGCCACGGACAGGGCGGTCAGCCCCAGCATTTT; CDR3aa: CASHGQGGQPQHF
j_gene: TRBJ2-6; abundance: -; d_gene: -; v_gene: TRBV7-2; CDR3nt: TGTGCCAGCAGCCCGGGAGTGAACGGGGCCAACGTCCTGACTTTC; CDR3aa: CASSPGVNGANVLTF
j_gene: TRBJ1-2; abundance: few; d_gene: -; v_gene: TRBV29-1; CDR3nt: TGCAGCGTTGTTGACAGATTCTTGAGCGGCTACACCTTC; CDR3aa: CSVVDRFLSGYTF
j_gene: TRBJ2-2; abundance: -; d_gene: TRBD2; v_gene: TRBV7-2; CDR3nt: TGTGCCAGCAGCTTAGAGCTAGCGGTTCCCGGGGAGCTGTTTTTT; CDR3aa: CASSLELAVPGELFF
j_gene: TRBJ2-2; abundance: -; d_gene: -; v_gene: TRBV5-1; CDR3nt: TGCGCCAGCAGCTTGGCCGACAGGGAGGACACCGGGGAGCTGTTTTTT; CDR3aa: CASSLADREDTGELFF
j_gene: TRBJ2-2; abundance: few; d_gene: -; v_gene: TRBV25-1; CDR3nt: TGTGCCAGCAGTCCCAGGGTAGACGGGGAGCTGTTTTTT; CDR3aa: CASSPRVDGELFF
j_gene: TRBJ1-5; abundance: -; d_gene: TRBD1; v_gene: TRBV25-1; CDR3nt: TGTGCCAGCAGTGGATGGGACAGGGGGAATCAGCCCCAGCATTTT; CDR3aa: CASSGWDRGNQPQHF
j_gene: TRBJ2-1; abundance: -; d_gene: TRBD2; v_gene: TRBV9; CDR3nt: TGTGCCAGCAGCGCTCCTCCGGGACTAGCGGGATATCGCAATGAGCAGTTCTTC; CDR3aa: CASSAPPGLAGYRNEQFF
j_gene: TRBJ1-2; abundance: -; d_gene: TRBD1; v_gene: TRBV2; CDR3nt: TGTGCCAGCAGTCCGGGACAGGGTACTGAAGGCTACACCTTC; CDR3aa: CASSPGQGTEGYTF
j_gene: TRBJ2-5; abundance: -; d_gene: -; v_gene: TRBV18; CDR3nt: TGTGCCAGCCTTCAAGCGTTGCAGGGCGAGGAGACCCAGTACTTC; CDR3aa: CASLQALQGEETQYF
j_gene: TRBJ1-1; abundance: -; d_gene: -; v_gene: TRBV12-5; CDR3nt: TGTGCTAGTGGCTCGGACAGGAACACTGAAGCTTTCTTT; CDR3aa: CASGSDRNTEAFF